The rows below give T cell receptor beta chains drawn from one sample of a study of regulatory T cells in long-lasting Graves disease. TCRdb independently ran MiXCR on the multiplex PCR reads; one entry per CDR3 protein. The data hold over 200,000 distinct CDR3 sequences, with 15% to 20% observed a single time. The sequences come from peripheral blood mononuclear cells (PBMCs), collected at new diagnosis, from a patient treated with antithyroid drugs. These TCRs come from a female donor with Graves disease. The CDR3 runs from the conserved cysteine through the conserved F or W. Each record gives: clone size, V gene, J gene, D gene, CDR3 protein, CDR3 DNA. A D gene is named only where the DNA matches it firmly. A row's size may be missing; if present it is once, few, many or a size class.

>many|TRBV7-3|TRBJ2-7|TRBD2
CASSLRPGLAGGPAHEQYF
TGTGCCAGCAGCTTACGACCGGGACTAGCGGGAGGGCCCGCCCACGAGCAGTACTTC
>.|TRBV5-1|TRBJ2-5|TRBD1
CASSLGDSPKVETQYF
TGCGCCAGCAGCCTCGGGGACAGTCCTAAGGTAGAGACCCAGTACTTC
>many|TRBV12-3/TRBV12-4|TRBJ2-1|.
CASSFIAQNEQFF
TGTGCCAGCAGTTTTATCGCCCAGAATGAGCAGTTCTTC
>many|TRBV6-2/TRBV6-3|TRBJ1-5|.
CASSEQEAMLYQPQHF
TGTGCCAGCAGTGAACAAGAAGCAATGCTCTATCAGCCCCAGCATTTT
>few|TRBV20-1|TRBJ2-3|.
CSAGGVTADTQYF
TGCAGTGCCGGCGGGGTAACGGCAGATACGCAGTATTTT
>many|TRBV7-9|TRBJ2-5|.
CASSFPPQETQYF
TGTGCCAGCAGCTTCCCCCCACAAGAGACCCAGTACTTC
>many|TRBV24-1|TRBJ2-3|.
CATSDLDSTDTQYF
TGTGCCACCAGTGATTTGGACAGCACAGATACGCAGTATTTT
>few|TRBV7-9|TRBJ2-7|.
CASSEGDFRYEQYF
TGTGCCAGCAGCGAAGGGGACTTCAGGTACGAGCAGTACTTC
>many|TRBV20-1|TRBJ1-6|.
CSAVNRVVMNSPLHF
TGCAGTGCTGTCAACAGGGTGGTCATGAATTCACCCCTCCACTTT
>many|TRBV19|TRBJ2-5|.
CASTPEGQETQYF
TGTGCCAGTACCCCCGAGGGCCAAGAGACCCAGTACTTC
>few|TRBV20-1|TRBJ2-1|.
CSAREPNMYEQFF
TGCAGTGCTAGAGAACCTAACATGTATGAGCAGTTCTTC
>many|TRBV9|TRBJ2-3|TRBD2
CASSVVGSGRGEDTQYF
TGTGCCAGCAGCGTAGTGGGTAGCGGGAGAGGGGAAGATACGCAGTATTTT
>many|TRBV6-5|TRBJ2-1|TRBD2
CASSSPGTSGRVSNEQFF
TGTGCCAGCAGTTCCCCCGGGACTAGCGGGAGGGTCTCCAATGAGCAGTTCTTC
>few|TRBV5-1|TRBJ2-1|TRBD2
CASSFTSGRFNEQFF
TGCGCCAGCAGTTTTACTAGCGGGAGGTTTAATGAGCAGTTCTTC
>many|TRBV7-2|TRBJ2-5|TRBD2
CASSSRMGGETQYF
TGTGCCAGCAGCTCTAGGATGGGGGGGGAGACCCAGTACTTC
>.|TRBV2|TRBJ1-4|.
CASSEDRVNEKLFF
TGTGCCAGCAGTGAAGACAGGGTTAATGAAAAACTGTTTTTT
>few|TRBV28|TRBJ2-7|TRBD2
CASSLYSGRAGYEQYF
TGTGCCAGCAGTTTATATAGCGGGAGGGCCGGGTACGAGCAGTACTTC
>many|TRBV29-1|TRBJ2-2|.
CSVGGKWGEKNTGELFF
TGCAGCGTTGGGGGGAAGTGGGGGGAAAAGAACACCGGGGAGCTGTTTTTT
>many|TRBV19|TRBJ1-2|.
CASSEGGGLNYGYTF
TGTGCCAGTAGTGAAGGTGGGGGCCTTAACTATGGCTACACCTTC
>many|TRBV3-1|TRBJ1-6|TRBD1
CASSQGQGWHSPLHF
TGTGCCAGCAGCCAAGGACAGGGTTGGCATTCACCCCTCCACTTT
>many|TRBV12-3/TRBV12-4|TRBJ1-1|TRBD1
CASILTGSRSVAFF
TGTGCCAGCATTCTGACAGGGTCAAGGTCGGTAGCTTTCTTT
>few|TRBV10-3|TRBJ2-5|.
CAISAKKGEVGETQYF
TGTGCCATCAGTGCAAAGAAGGGGGAGGTAGGAGAGACCCAGTACTTC
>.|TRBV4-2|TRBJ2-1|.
CASSQDRVGGRSYNEQFF
TGTGCCAGCAGCCAAGATAGGGTTGGCGGGCGCTCCTACAATGAGCAGTTCTTC
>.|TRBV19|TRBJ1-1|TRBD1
CASSTDRVWTEAFF
TGTGCCAGTAGTACCGACAGGGTTTGGACTGAAGCTTTCTTT
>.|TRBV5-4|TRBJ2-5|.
CASSLATQETQYF
TGTGCCAGCAGCTTGGCCACGCAAGAGACCCAGTACTTC
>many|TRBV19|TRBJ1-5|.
CASSTMGADSNQPQHF
TGTGCCAGTAGTACCATGGGGGCTGATAGCAATCAGCCCCAGCATTTT
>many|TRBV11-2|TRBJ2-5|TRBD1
CASSRSQGSGETQYF
TGTGCCAGCAGCCGATCACAGGGGTCGGGGGAGACCCAGTACTTC
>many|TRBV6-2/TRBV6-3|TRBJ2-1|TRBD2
CASTIGAGGGEQFF
TGTGCCAGCACCATCGGAGCGGGAGGAGGTGAGCAGTTCTTC
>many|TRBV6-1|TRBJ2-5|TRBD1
CASSRTGGAQYF
TGTGCCAGCAGTAGGACAGGGGGGGCCCAGTACTTC
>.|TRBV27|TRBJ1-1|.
CASSLREYTEAFF
TGTGCCAGCAGTTTAAGGGAGTACACTGAAGCTTTCTTT
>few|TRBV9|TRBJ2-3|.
CASSEGSQGDTQYF
TGTGCCAGCAGCGAAGGGTCTCAAGGGGATACGCAGTATTTT
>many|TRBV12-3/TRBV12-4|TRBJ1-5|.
CASRQGWSNQPQHF
TGTGCCAGCAGACAGGGATGGAGCAATCAGCCCCAGCATTTT
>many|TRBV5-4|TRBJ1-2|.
CASSLPENYGYTF
TGTGCCAGCAGCTTGCCGGAAAACTATGGCTACACCTTC
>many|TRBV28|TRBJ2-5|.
CASSPLVQYQETQYF
TGTGCCAGCAGTCCCCTTGTACAGTATCAAGAGACCCAGTACTTC
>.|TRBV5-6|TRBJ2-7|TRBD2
CASSLGLGGGAYEQYF
TGTGCCAGCAGCTTGGGACTTGGCGGGGGAGCCTACGAGCAGTACTTC
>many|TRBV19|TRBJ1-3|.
CASSANWGRRSGNTIYF
TGTGCCAGTAGTGCAAACTGGGGGCGCCGGTCTGGAAACACCATATATTTT
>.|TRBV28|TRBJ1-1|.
CASSRQTPEAFF
TGTGCCAGCAGCCGCCAAACACCTGAAGCTTTCTTT